The next 22 T cell receptor beta chains were all read from a single sample in a study of spatial heterogeneity in lung cancer. MiXCR was run by TCRdb on the 5' RACE reads, yielding one entry per CDR3 protein. The data show 17,000 or so distinct CDR3 sequences, roughly 6% seen once. Study outcomes and limitations: One measure, the expanded intratumoral alpha and beta TCR count, tracked tumor mutation counts.

No antigen has been identified for these receptors. As for time point: sample taken at primary tumor resection. The source was lung tumor tissue, collected at surgery. These receptors were collected from a male donor with early-stage non-small cell lung cancer.

This clonotype was seen repeatedly, ten times or more. Found in a library prepared for alpha chains, this beta chain is an off-target read, and its abundance has little meaning. The gene calls are TRBV11-2 and TRBJ2-7, with 9 bases identical to TRBD1. The ends lost 4 bases at V and 4 bases at J; junction bases unmatched: 8. This CDR3 spans 15 amino acids. The germline gives CDR1 SGHAT, CDR2 FQNNGV. The CDR3 loop is CASSSRDRVIYEQYF. The DNA for the CDR3 is TGTGCCAGCAGCTCCCGGGACAGGGTAATTTACGAGCAGTACTTC.

This clonotype was seen ten or more times. At one end the junction does not follow the germline gene, possibly because of a read error. This beta chain represents an off-target read in a library built for alpha chains; its size is of limited meaning. The V call is TRBV27, the J call TRBJ2-7; 9 bases are a match to TRBD2. The CDR3 consists of 13 residues. CDR1 MNHEY and CDR2 SMNVEV come from the germline V gene (reference sequence). CDR3 coding DNA: TGTGCCAGCAGTTCCATTGCGGGACTAGCTTGCCTGTTC. Its protein product is CASSSIAGLACLF.

This clonotype was seen many times. The library was built for alpha chains, so this beta chain is an off-target read and its size means little. CDR3 amino acids: CSADPQGAFLGDTQYF. The DNA for the CDR3 is TGCAGTGCTGATCCCCAGGGGGCGTTCCTCGGGGATACGCAGTATTTT. The chain links TRBV20-1 to TRBJ2-3, with 8 bases fitting TRBD1. Germline values: CDR1 DFQATT, CDR2 SNEGSKA (reference sequence). The V segment lost 5 bases and the J segment 6 bases; nucleotides outside the gene matches: 16. The CDR3 sequence is 16 residues long.

This clonotype appeared many times. The library was prepared for alpha chains; this beta chain is a stray read, so its frequency means little. The chain recombines TRBV27 with TRBJ2-1; no clear D. The CDR3 is made up of 11 amino acids. V lost 5 bases and J lost 5, with 4 bases in between. In germline, CDR1 is MNHEY, CDR2 SMNVEV (reference sequence). The CDR3 spells CASSDHNEQFF. CDR3 nucleotide sequence: TGTGCCAGCAGTGATCACAATGAGCAGTTCTTC.

This clonotype was counted at least ten times. This beta chain is an off-target read within a library intended for alpha chains, so its frequency means little. The chain is built from TRBV6-6 and TRBJ2-7; 7 positions agree with TRBD1. The CDR3 consists of 12 residues. V trimming: 6 bases; J trimming: 2 bases; junction bases outside the gene matches: 1. Looked up from germline, CDR1 is MNHNY and CDR2 is SVGAGI (reference sequence). CDR3 bases: TGTGCCAGCAGCGGGACAGCCTACGAGCAGTACTTC. It codes for CASSGTAYEQYF.

Remarks on this clonotype: This beta chain appears as a stray read in a library generated for alpha chains; its size is not informative. The rearrangement uses TRBV20-1 and TRBJ1-1; weak D call: TRBD1 (5 bases). Trimming shortened V by 5 bases and J by 0 bases, and 16 bases separated the two germline ends. Germline values: CDR1 DFQATT, CDR2 SNEGSKA (reference sequence). This CDR3 has 15 residues. CDR3 loop: CSAHRIGNMNTEAFF. The CDR3 DNA is TGCAGTGCTCACAGGATAGGTAACATGAACACTGAAGCTTTCTTT.

This clonotype was recorded at least ten times. This beta chain lies outside the target of a library built for alpha chains; its clone size means little. This chain connects TRBV7-6 to TRBJ2-1, with D tentatively TRBD2 (6 bases). The CDR3 has 13 residues. The V gene lost 2 bases and the J gene lost 8 bases, with 10 bases spanning the gap. Germline V gene sequence: CDR1 SGHVS, CDR2 FNYEAQ. The CDR3 nucleotides read TGTGCCAGCAGCTTATCTCGGGGGTATGAGCAGTTCTTC. It codes for CASSLSRGYEQFF.

This clonotype has ten or more counts. With the library built for alpha chains, this beta chain is off target and its frequency is not meaningful. CDR3 residues: CSARPPTDTQYF. CDR3 nucleotide sequence: TGCAGTGCTAGGCCCCCCACAGATACGCAGTATTTT. V is TRBV20-1 and J is TRBJ2-3; D gene uncertain. Germline V gene lookup returns CDR1 DFQATT and CDR2 SNEGSKA (reference sequence). This CDR3 has 12 amino acids. V gave up 3 bases and J gave up 2 bases, with 6 bases separating them.

This clonotype is classed as medium-sized. In a library made to pick up alpha chains, this beta chain is a stray read with a size that means little. The chain combines TRBV7-8 with TRBJ2-1, with D perhaps assigned TRBD1 or TRBD2 (5 bases each). Germline CDR1 SGHVS, CDR2 FQNEAQ. Between the trimmed V and J ends, which lost 5 bases and 9 bases, there was a span of 17 bases. This CDR3 spans 14 amino acids. The DNA of the CDR3 is TGTGCCAGCAGCGAGACCGGGGCCAGAAGTGAGCAGTTCTTC. Amino acid sequence: CASSETGARSEQFF. Looking up the rest from reference TRBV7-8 and TRBJ2-1 gives the full variable domain: GAGVSQSPRYKVAKRGQDVALRCDPISGHVSLFWYQQALGQGPEFLTYFQNEAQLDKSGLPSDRFFAERPEGSVSTLKIQRTQQEDSAVYLCASSETGARSEQFFGPGTRLTVL.

This clonotype was seen at least ten times. Being off target in a library aimed at alpha chains, this beta chain has a size of little meaning. The chain employs TRBV29-1 and TRBJ2-7; 12 nucleotides agree with TRBD1. The CDR3 has 13 residues. CDR1 is SQVTM, CDR2 ANQGSEA, per germline. V trimming: 6 bases; J trimming: 5 bases; junction bases outside the gene matches: 5. CDR3 nucleotides: TGCAGCGTCGGGACAGGGGGCCCTAACGAGCAGTACTTC. Residues: CSVGTGGPNEQYF.

This clonotype was counted many times. Found in a library prepared for alpha chains, this beta chain is an off-target read, and its abundance has little meaning. V usage is TRBV19 and J usage is TRBJ2-3; D not certain. Germline CDR1 reads LNHDA; CDR2 reads SQIVND (reference sequence). The CDR3 totals 14 residues. With 5 bases removed from V and 0 bases from J, the gap between germline ends came to 9 bases. CDR3 coding DNA: TGTGCCAGTAGTCGGGCGGACAGCACAGATACGCAGTATTTT. Its protein product is CASSRADSTDTQYF.

This clonotype ranks as large (0.1 to 1%). This beta chain came through as a stray read in a library set up for alpha chains, and its size says little. V usage is TRBV20-1 and J usage is TRBJ2-3, with TRBD2 matching 13 bases. V was pared by 0 bases and J by 3 bases, with 3 bases of the junction left unmatched. The CDR3 runs 16 residues. Germline V gene sequence: CDR1 DFQATT, CDR2 SNEGSKA (reference sequence). Here the CDR3 DNA reads TGCAGTGCTAGAGATCCGGGACTAGCGGGAACAGATACGCAGTATTTT. This codes for CSARDPGLAGTDTQYF.

This clonotype appeared many times. This beta chain lies outside the target of a library built for alpha chains; its clone size means little. The chain has TRBV5-5 and TRBJ1-2; TRBD1 matches 7 bases. The V segment lost 3 bases and the J segment 1 base; nucleotides outside the gene matches: 3. The CDR3 covers 14 residues. Germline V gene sequence: CDR1 SGHKS, CDR2 YYEKEE (reference sequence). CDR3 protein: CASSSTGYNYGYTF. In DNA, the CDR3 is TGTGCCAGCAGCTCGACAGGGTATAACTATGGCTACACCTTC.

This clonotype was seen a handful of times. This beta chain slipped into a library made for alpha chains as a stray read, so its size is not meaningful. V and J are TRBV7-2 and TRBJ2-3; unclear D gene. There are 13 residues in the CDR3. From germline, CDR1 is SGHTA and CDR2 FQGNSA. Trimming removed 1 base at V and 4 bases at J, with 6 bases between. CDR3 in amino acids: CASSLVRSDTQYF. CDR3 in DNA: TGTGCCAGCAGCTTAGTAAGGTCAGATACGCAGTATTTT.

This clonotype appeared a few times. Since the library was made to target alpha chains, this beta chain is a stray read and its abundance is not meaningful. The rearrangement links TRBV20-1 to TRBJ2-7; D might be TRBD1 (6 bases). CDR1 DFQATT and CDR2 SNEGSKA come from the germline V gene (reference sequence). The CDR3 is 14 residues long. V was clipped by 0 bases and J by 0 bases, with 9 bases between them. CDR3 sequence: CSAREGGNSYEQYF. DNA of the CDR3: TGCAGTGCTAGAGAAGGGGGAAACTCCTACGAGCAGTACTTC.

This clonotype was observed at least ten times. A library prepared for alpha chains yielded this beta chain as an off-target read; its size is of little meaning. J is TRBJ2-7 and V is TRBV5-5, with a weak D call TRBD1 (6 bases). Looked up from germline, CDR1 is SGHKS and CDR2 is YYEKEE (reference sequence). Between the trimmed V and J ends, which lost 4 bases and 2 bases, there was a span of 13 bases. The CDR3 length is 14 residues. The CDR3 DNA reads TGTGCCAGCAGCATAACAGGGACCGCCTACGAGCAGTACTTC. Its translation is CASSITGTAYEQYF.

Many counts were recorded for this clonotype. Being off target in a library aimed at alpha chains, this beta chain has a size of little meaning. The CDR3 DNA is TGTGCCAGCAGTTACTTGGGGACGGGGGACTACGAGCAGTACTTC. Its translation is CASSYLGTGDYEQYF. The chain has TRBV6-5 and TRBJ2-7, with D possibly being TRBD2 (6 bases). This CDR3 region has 15 residues. Germline CDR1 is MNHEY and CDR2 is SVGAGI. V was shortened by 1 base and J by 3 bases, with 13 bases between the two germline ends.

This clonotype appeared many times. This beta chain appears as a stray read in a library generated for alpha chains; its size is not informative. The chain couples TRBV27 to TRBJ1-6; D ambiguous. The CDR3 has 16 amino acids. CDR1 MNHEY and CDR2 SMNVEV come from the germline V gene (reference sequence). Between the trimmed V and J ends, which lost 6 bases and 0 bases, there was a span of 12 bases. The CDR3 protein is CASSSRVASYNSPLHF. Written as DNA, the CDR3 is TGTGCCAGCAGCTCCCGTGTCGCCTCCTATAATTCACCCCTCCACTTT.

This clonotype was counted at least ten times. A library made for alpha chains picked up this beta chain off target, so its size means little. CDR3 nucleotide sequence: TGTGCCAGCAGCTTGGTCCTAGCGGGGGCCTACAATGAGCAGTTCTTC. Protein sequence: CASSLVLAGAYNEQFF. The chain employs TRBV5-6 and TRBJ2-1; the match to TRBD2 covers 10 bases. V lost 0 bases and J lost 2; bases outside the gene matches: 2. Germline V CDR1 and CDR2: SGHDT, YYEEEE. The CDR3 contains 16 residues. The complete variable domain, with remaining parts taken from reference TRBV5-6 and TRBJ2-1, reads DAGVTQSPTHLIKTRGQQVTLRCSPKSGHDTVSWYQQALGQGPQFIFQYYEEEERQRGNFPDRFSGHQFPNYSSELNVNALLLGDSALYLCASSLVLAGAYNEQFFGPGTRLTVL.

This clonotype was seen many times. The size of this beta chain means little, since it is a stray read in a library made for alpha chains. J is TRBJ2-1 and V is TRBV6-5; 8 nucleotides agree with TRBD1. Trimming took 1 base from V and 9 from J; bases not matched to a gene: 5. This CDR3 has 14 residues. Looked up from germline, CDR1 is MNHEY and CDR2 is SVGAGI. The CDR3 region is CASSYLGRGREQFF. The CDR3 DNA reads as TGTGCCAGCAGTTACTTGGGCAGGGGGCGTGAGCAGTTCTTC.

This clonotype was detected ten times or more. Within a library made for alpha chains, this beta chain is off target, and its count is uninformative. The chain is built from TRBV6-1 and TRBJ2-3, with 7 bases aligning to TRBD1. The CDR3 is made up of 13 amino acids. Germline loops: CDR1 MNHNS, CDR2 SASEGT. V was pared by 9 bases and J by 0 bases, with 3 bases of the junction left unmatched. The CDR3 is CASRDSSTDTQYF. Written as DNA, the CDR3 is TGTGCCAGTCGGGACAGTAGCACAGATACGCAGTATTTT.

Ten or more counts support this clonotype. The library was designed around alpha chains, so this beta chain is a stray read whose abundance carries little weight. The V gene is TRBV12-3 or TRBV12-4, the J gene TRBJ2-5, with 10 bases lining up with TRBD1. This CDR3 has 15 residues. The ends lost 3 bases at V and 6 bases at J; junction bases unmatched: 7. Here the CDR3 DNA reads TGTGCCAGCAGTTTGTCGGGACAGGGGTCTCAGACCCAGTACTTC. Its protein is CASSLSGQGSQTQYF.